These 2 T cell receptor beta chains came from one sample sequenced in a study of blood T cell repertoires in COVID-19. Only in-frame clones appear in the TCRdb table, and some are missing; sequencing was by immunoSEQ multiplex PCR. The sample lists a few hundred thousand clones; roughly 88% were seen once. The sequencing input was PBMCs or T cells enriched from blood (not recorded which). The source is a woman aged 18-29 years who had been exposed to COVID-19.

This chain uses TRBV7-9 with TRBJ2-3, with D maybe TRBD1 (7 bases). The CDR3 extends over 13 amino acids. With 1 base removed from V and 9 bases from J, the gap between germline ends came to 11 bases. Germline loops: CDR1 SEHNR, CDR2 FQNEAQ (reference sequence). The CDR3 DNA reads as TGTGCCAGCAGCTTAGACAGGGGAGGAACGCAGTATTTT. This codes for CASSLDRGGTQYF.

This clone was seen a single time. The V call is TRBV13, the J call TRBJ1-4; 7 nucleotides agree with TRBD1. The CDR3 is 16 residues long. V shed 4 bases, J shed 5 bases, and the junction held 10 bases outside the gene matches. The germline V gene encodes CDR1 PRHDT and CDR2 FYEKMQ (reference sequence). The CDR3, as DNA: TGTGCCAGCAGCTCCGGGACAGTAAATCAAAATGAAAAACTGTTTTTT. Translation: CASSSGTVNQNEKLFF.